The 4 T cell receptor beta chains reported below all come from one sample, sequenced in a study of a mutant IDH1 vaccine in newly diagnosed glioma. Indicated time point: week 35, safety follow-up. Vaccination used 300 ug of mutant IDH1 20-mer peptide per dose, with topical imiquimod. TCRdb's table, derived via immunoSEQ multiplex PCR, lists solely in-frame clones and lacks some. The sample carries over 30,000 clones, approximately 79% recorded once. These receptors' antigens are unknown. The specimen comprised PBMCs, sampled from a glioma patient whose treatment included an IDH1 peptide vaccine. The receptors here all came from a woman under 40 with glioma. Some clones in this sample may be carry-over from other donors' samples.

The J gene is TRBJ2-1, the V gene TRBV9, with 11 bases matching TRBD2. The CDR3 loop spans 18 amino acids. The germline CDR1 and CDR2 sequences are SGDLS and YYNGEE. The J segment lost 6 bases and the V segment lost 6 bases, leaving 17 bases of the junction unmatched. The CDR3 region is CASMPTGLIAGGRNEQFF. The CDR3 DNA reads as TGTGCCAGCATGCCGACAGGATTGATAGCGGGAGGGCGCAATGAGCAGTTCTTC.

The chain joins TRBV7-9 to TRBJ2-7; 8 nucleotides align to TRBD1. Germline lookup yields CDR1 SEHNR and CDR2 FQNEAQ (reference sequence). V shed 5 bases, J shed 3 bases, and the junction held 3 bases outside the gene matches. This CDR3 has 13 amino acids. Written as DNA, the CDR3 is TGTGCCAGCAGCCGACAGGGGCGCTACGAGCAGTACTTC. This codes for CASSRQGRYEQYF. Supplemented by reference TRBV7-9 and TRBJ2-7, the full variable domain reads DTGVSQNPRHKITKRGQNVTFRCDPISEHNRLYWYRQTLGQGPEFLTYFQNEAQLEKSRLLSDRFSAERPKGSFSTLEIQRTEQGDSAMYLCASSRQGRYEQYFGPGTRLTVT.

The chain links TRBV15 to TRBJ1-4; possible D gene TRBD1, 6 bases. Trimming pared 0 bases from V and 6 bases from J, leaving 11 bases between. Germline V gives CDR1 LNHNV, CDR2 YYDKDF (reference sequence). The CDR3 covers 15 residues. The CDR3 DNA reads as TGTGCCACCAGCAGAGATGCAGGGGTGGATGAAAAACTGTTTTTT. Its protein is CATSRDAGVDEKLFF.

V usage is TRBV7-2 and J usage is TRBJ1-2; 7 nucleotides agree with TRBD1. Germline V gives CDR1 SGHTA, CDR2 FQGNSA. The length of the CDR3 is 13 residues. The V gene end was trimmed by 3 bases and the J gene end by 7 bases; junction bases not matched to a gene: 5. CDR3 in DNA: TGTGCCAGCAGCTTTAATACAGGGGTTGGCTACACCTTC. Its translation: CASSFNTGVGYTF.